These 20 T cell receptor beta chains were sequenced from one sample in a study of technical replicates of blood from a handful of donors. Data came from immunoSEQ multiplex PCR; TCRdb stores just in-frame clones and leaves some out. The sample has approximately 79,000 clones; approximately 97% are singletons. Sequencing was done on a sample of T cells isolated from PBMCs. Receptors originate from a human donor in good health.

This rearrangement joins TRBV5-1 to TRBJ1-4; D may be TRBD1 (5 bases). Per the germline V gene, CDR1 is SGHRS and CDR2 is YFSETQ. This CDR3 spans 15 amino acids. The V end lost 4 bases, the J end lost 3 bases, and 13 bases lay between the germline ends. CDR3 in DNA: TGCGCCAGCAGCCTAACGGGGGAGGCTAATGAAAAACTGTTTTTT. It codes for CASSLTGEANEKLFF.

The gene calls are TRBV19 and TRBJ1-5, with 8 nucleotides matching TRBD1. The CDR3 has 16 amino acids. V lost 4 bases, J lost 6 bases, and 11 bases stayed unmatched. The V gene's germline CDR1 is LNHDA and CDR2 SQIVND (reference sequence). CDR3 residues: CASSTTGQGPGQPQHF. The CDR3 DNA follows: TGTGCCAGTAGTACCACTGGACAGGGTCCAGGTCAGCCCCAGCATTTT.

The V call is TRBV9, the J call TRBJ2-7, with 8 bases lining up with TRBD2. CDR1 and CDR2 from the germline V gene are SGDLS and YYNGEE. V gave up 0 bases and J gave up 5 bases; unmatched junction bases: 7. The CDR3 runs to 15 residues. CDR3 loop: CASSVEPGGPNEQYF. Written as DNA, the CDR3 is TGTGCCAGCAGCGTAGAGCCGGGAGGGCCGAACGAGCAGTACTTC.

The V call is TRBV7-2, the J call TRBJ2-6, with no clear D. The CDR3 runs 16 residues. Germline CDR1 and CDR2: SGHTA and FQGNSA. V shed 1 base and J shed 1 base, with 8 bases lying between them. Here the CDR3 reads CASSLGPRSGANVLTF. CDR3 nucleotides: TGTGCCAGCAGCTTAGGGCCCCGTTCTGGGGCCAACGTCCTGACTTTC.

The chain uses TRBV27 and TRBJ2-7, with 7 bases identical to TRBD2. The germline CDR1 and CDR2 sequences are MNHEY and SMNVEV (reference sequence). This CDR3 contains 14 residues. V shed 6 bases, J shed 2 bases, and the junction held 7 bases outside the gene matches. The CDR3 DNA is TGTGCCAGCAGCCCCGAGGGAGGGCCCTACGAGCAGTACTTC. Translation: CASSPEGGPYEQYF.

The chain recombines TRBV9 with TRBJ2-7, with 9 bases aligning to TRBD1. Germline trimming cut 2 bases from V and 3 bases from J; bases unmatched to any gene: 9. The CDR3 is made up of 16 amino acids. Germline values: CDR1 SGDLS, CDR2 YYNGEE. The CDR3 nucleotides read TGTGCCAGCAGCGTGGCCGGGACAGGGACCGTCTACGAGCAGTACTTC. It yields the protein CASSVAGTGTVYEQYF.

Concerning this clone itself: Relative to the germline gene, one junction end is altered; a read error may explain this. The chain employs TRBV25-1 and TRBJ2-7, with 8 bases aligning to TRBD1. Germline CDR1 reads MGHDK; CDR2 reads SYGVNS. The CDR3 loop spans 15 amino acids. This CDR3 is CASSEGQGAFYGQYF. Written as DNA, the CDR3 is TGTGCCAGCAGTGAAGGCCAGGGGGCGTTTTACGGGCAGTACTTC.

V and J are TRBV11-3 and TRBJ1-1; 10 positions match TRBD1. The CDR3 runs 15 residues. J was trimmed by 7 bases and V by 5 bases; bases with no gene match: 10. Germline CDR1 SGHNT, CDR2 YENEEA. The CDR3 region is CASSLRQGAYSEAFF. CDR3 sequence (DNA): TGTGCCAGCAGCCTCAGACAGGGGGCATATAGTGAAGCTTTCTTT.

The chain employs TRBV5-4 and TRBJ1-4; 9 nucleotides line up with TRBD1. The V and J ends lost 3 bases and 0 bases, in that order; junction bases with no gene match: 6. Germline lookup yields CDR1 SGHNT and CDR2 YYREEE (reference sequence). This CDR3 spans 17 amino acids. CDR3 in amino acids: CASSYGTGKATNEKLFF. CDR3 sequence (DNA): TGTGCCAGCAGCTACGGGACAGGGAAAGCAACTAATGAAAAACTGTTTTTT. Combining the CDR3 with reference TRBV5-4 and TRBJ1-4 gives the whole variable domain ETGVTQSPTHLIKTRGQQVTLRCSSQSGHNTVSWYQQALGQGPQFIFQYYREEENGRGNFPPRFSGLQFPNYSSELNVNALELDDSALYLCASSYGTGKATNEKLFFGSGTQLSVL.

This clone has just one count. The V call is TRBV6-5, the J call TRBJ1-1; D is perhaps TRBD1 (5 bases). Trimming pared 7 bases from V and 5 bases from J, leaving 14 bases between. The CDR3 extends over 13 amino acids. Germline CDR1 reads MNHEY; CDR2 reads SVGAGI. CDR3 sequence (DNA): TGTGCCAGCACCGCATCGGGGGGGACTGAAGCTTTCTTT. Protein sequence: CASTASGGTEAFF.

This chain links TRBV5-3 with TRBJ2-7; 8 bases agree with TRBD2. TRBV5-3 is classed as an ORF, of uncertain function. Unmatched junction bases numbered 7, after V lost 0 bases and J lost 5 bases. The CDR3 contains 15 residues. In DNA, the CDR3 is TGTGCCAGAAGCTTGGGCGGGGGGCAGGTAAACGAGCAGTACTTC. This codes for CARSLGGGQVNEQYF.

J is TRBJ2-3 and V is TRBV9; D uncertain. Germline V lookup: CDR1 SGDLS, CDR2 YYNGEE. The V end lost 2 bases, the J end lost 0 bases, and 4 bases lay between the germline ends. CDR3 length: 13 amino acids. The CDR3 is CASSVTSTDTQYF. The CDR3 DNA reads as TGTGCCAGCAGCGTGACTAGCACAGATACGCAGTATTTT.

CDR3 DNA: TGTGCCTGGAAGGCCACAGGGTTGGAGACCCAGTACTTC. Its translation is CAWKATGLETQYF. V and J are TRBV30 and TRBJ2-5; weak D call: TRBD1 (6 bases). This CDR3 comprises 13 residues. CDR1 GTSNPN and CDR2 SVGIG come from the germline V gene (reference sequence). Trimming took off 4 bases at V and 5 bases at J, with 14 bases between the two ends.

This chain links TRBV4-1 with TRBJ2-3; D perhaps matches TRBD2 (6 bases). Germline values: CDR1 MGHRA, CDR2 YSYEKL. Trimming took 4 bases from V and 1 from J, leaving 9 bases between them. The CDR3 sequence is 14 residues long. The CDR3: CASSLAEGTDTQYF. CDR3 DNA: TGCGCCAGCAGCCTAGCGGAGGGCACAGATACGCAGTATTTT.

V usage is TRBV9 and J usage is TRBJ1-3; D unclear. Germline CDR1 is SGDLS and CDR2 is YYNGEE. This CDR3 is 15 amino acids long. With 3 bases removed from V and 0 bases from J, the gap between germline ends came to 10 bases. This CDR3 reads CASSAGIVSGNTIYF. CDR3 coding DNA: TGTGCCAGCAGCGCCGGTATCGTCTCTGGAAACACCATATATTTT. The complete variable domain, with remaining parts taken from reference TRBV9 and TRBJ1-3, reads DSGVTQTPKHLITATGQRVTLRCSPRSGDLSVYWYQQSLDQGLQFLIQYYNGEERAKGNILERFSAQQFPDLHSELNLSSLELGDSALYFCASSAGIVSGNTIYFGEGSWLTVV.

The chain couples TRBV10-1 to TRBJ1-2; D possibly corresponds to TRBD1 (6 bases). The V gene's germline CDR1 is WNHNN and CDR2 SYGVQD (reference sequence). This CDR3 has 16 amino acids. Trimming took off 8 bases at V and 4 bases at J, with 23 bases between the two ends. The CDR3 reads CASSGQSLPFPYGYTF. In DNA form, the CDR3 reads TGCGCCAGCTCAGGACAGAGCCTCCCTTTCCCCTATGGCTACACCTTC.

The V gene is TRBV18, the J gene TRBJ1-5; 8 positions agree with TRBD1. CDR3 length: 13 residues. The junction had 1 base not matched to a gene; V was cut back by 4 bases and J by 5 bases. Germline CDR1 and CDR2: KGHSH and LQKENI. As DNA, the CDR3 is TGTGCCAGCTCACAGGACAGGGATCAGCCCCAGCATTTT. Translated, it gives CASSQDRDQPQHF.

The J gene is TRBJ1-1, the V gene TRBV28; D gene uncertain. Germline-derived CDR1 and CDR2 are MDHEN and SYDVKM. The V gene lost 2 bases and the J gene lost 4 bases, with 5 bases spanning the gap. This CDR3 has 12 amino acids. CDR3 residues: CASSLEGTEAFF. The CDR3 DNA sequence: TGTGCCAGCAGTTTAGAGGGCACTGAAGCTTTCTTT.

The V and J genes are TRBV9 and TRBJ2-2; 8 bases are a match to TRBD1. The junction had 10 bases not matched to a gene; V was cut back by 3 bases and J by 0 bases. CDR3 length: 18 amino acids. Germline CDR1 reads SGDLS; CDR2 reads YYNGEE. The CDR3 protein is CASSAYSRTGPNTGELFF. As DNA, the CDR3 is TGTGCCAGCAGCGCCTACAGCCGGACAGGGCCGAACACCGGGGAGCTGTTTTTT.

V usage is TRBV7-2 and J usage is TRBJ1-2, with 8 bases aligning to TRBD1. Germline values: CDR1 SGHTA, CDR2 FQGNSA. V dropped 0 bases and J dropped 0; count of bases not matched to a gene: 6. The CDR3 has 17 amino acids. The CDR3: CASSLAAGGVSNYGYTF. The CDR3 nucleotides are TGTGCCAGCAGCTTAGCGGCAGGGGGCGTTTCTAACTATGGCTACACCTTC.